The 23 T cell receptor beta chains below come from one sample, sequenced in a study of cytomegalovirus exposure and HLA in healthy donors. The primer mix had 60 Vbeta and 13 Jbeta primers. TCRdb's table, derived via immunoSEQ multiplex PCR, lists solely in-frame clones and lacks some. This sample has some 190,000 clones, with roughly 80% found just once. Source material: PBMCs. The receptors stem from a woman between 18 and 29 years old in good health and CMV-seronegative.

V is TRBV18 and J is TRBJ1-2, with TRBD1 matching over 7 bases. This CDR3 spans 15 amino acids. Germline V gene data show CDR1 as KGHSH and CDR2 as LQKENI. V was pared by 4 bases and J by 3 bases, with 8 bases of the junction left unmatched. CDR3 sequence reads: CASSLSAQGDYGYTF. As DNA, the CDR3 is TGTGCCAGCTCACTCTCGGCTCAGGGGGACTATGGCTACACCTTC.

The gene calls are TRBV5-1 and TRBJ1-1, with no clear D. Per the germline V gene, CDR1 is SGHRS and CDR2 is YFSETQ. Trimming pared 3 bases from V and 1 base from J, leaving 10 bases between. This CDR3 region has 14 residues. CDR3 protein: CASSSPLSNTEAFF. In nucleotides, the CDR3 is TGCGCCAGCAGCTCCCCCCTTTCGAACACTGAAGCTTTCTTT.

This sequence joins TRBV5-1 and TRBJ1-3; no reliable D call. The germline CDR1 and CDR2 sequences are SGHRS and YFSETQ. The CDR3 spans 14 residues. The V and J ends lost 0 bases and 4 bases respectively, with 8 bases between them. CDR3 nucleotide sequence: TGCGCCAGCAGCTTGGGAGGGATCGGAAACACCATATATTTT. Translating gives CASSLGGIGNTIYF.

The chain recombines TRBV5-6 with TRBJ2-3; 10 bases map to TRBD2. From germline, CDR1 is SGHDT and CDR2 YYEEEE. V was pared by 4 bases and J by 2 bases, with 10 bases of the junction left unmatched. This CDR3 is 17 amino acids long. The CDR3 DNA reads TGTGCCAGCAGCCAGCGAGCTAGCGGGGGAAACACAGATACGCAGTATTTT. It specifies CASSQRASGGNTDTQYF. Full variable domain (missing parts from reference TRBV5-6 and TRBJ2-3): DAGVTQSPTHLIKTRGQQVTLRCSPKSGHDTVSWYQQALGQGPQFIFQYYEEEERQRGNFPDRFSGHQFPNYSSELNVNALLLGDSALYLCASSQRASGGNTDTQYFGPGTRLTVL.

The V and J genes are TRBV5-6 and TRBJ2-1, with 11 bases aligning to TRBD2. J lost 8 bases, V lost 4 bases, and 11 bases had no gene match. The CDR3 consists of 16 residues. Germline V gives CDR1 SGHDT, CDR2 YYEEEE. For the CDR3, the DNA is TGTGCCAGCAGCCCCCTTCCTAGCGGGGGGCGGTATGAGCAGTTCTTC. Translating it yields CASSPLPSGGRYEQFF.

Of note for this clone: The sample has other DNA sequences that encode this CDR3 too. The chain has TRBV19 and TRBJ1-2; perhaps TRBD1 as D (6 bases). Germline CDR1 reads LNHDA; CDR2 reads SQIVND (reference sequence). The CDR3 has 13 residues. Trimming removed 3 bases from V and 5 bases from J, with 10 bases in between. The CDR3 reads CASSIGGAYGYTF. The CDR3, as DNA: TGTGCCAGTAGTATTGGGGGGGCGTATGGCTACACCTTC. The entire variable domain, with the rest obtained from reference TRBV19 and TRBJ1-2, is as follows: DGGITQSPKYLFRKEGQNVTLSCEQNLNHDAMYWYRQDPGQGLRLIYYSQIVNDFQKGDIAEGYSVSREKKESFPLTVTSAQKNPTAFYLCASSIGGAYGYTFGSGTRLTVV.

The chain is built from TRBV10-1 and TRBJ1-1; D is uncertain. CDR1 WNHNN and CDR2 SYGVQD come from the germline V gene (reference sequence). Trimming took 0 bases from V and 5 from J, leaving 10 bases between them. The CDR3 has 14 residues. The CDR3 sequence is CASSESPGDTEAFF. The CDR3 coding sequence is TGCGCCAGCAGTGAGTCCCCAGGCGATACTGAAGCTTTCTTT.

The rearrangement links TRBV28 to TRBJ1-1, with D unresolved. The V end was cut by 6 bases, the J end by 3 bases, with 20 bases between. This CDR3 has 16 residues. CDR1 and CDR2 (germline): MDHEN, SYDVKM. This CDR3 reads CASSFLGERLDTEAFF. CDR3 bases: TGTGCCAGCAGCTTTCTGGGAGAGCGATTGGACACTGAAGCTTTCTTT.

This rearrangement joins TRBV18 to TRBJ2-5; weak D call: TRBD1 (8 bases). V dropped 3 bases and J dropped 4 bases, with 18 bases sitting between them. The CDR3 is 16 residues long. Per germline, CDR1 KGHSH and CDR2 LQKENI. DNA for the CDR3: TGTGCCAGCTCACCCGTAGACAGGGGCGGGAGAGAGACCCAGTACTTC. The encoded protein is CASSPVDRGGRETQYF.

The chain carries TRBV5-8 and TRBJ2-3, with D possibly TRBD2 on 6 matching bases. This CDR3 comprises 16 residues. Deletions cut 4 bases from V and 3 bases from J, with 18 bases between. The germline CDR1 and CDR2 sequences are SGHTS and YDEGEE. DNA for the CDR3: TGTGCCAGCAGCCCGCAAGTCCCGCGGGGTACAGATACGCAGTATTTT. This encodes CASSPQVPRGTDTQYF.

In DNA form, the CDR3 reads TGTGCCAGCAGTTTAAGACGGGAGGTTCCCTATGGCTACACCTTC. It is translated as CASSLRREVPYGYTF. The rearrangement joins TRBV28 to TRBJ1-2; no clear D gene. The CDR3 has 15 amino acids. Germline V lookup: CDR1 MDHEN, CDR2 SYDVKM. V was shortened by 2 bases and J by 4 bases, with 14 bases between the two germline ends.

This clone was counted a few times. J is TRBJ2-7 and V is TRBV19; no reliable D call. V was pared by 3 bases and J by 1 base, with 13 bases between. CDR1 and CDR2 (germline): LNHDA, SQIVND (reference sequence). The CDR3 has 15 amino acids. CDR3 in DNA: TGTGCCAGTAGTATGCTGTTGGGCAGTTCCTACGAGCAGTACTTC. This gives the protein CASSMLLGSSYEQYF.

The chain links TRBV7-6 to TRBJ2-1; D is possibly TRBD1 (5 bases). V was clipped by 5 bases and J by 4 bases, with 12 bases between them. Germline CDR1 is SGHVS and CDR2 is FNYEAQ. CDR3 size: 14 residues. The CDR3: CASSLGQEYNEQFF. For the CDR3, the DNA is TGTGCCAGCAGCCTGGGGCAGGAATACAATGAGCAGTTCTTC.

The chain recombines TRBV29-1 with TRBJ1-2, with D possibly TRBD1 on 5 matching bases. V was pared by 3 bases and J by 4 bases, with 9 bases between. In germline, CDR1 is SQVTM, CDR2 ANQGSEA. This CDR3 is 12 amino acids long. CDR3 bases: TGCAGCGTTGAGTTGCAGGGCTATGGCTACACCTTC. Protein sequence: CSVELQGYGYTF.

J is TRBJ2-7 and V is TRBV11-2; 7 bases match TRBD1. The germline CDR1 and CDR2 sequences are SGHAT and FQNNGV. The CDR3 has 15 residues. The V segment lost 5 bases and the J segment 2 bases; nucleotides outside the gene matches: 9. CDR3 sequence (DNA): TGTGCCAGCAGCGGCGACAGGGTACCGACCTACGAGCAGTACTTC. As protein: CASSGDRVPTYEQYF.

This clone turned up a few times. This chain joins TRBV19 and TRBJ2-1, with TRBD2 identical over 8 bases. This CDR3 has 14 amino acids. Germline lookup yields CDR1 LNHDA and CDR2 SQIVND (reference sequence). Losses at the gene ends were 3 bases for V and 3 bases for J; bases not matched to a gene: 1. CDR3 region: CASSIGGGYNEQFF. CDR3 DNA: TGTGCCAGTAGTATCGGGGGGGGCTACAATGAGCAGTTCTTC.

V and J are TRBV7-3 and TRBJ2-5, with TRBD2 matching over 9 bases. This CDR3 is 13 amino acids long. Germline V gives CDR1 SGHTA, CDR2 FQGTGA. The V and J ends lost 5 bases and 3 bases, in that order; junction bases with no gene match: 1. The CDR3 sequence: CASSRGGEETQYF. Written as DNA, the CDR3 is TGTGCCAGCAGCCGCGGGGGGGAAGAGACCCAGTACTTC.

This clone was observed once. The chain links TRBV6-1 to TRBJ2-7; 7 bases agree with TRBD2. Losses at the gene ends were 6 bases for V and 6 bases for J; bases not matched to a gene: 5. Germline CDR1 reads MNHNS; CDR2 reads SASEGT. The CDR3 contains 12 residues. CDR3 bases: TGTGCCAGCAGGCGGGGGTATGGCGAGCAGTACTTC. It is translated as CASRRGYGEQYF.

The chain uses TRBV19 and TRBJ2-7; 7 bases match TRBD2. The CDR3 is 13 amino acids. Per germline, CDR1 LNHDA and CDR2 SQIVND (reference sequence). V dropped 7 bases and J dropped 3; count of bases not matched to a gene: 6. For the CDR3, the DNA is TGTGCCAGTACCCCAGGCGGGAGCTACGAGCAGTACTTC. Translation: CASTPGGSYEQYF.

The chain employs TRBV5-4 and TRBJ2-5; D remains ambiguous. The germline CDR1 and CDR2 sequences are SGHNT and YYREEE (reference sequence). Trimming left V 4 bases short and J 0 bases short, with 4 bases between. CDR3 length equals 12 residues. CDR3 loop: CASSPYQETQYF. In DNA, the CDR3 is TGTGCCAGCAGCCCATACCAAGAGACCCAGTACTTC.

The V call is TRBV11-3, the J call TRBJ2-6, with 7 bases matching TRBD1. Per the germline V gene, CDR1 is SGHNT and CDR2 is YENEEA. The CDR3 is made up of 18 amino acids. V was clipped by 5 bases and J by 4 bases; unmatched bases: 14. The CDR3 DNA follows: TGTGCCAGCAGCCCCACACGACAGGGCAGCCCCGGGGCCAACGTCCTGACTTTC. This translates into CASSPTRQGSPGANVLTF.

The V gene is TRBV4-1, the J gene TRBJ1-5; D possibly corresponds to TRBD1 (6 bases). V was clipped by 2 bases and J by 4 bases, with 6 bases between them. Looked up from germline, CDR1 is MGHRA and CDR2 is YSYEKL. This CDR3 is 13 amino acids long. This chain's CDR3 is CASSQQGNQPQHF. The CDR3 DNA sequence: TGCGCCAGCAGCCAACAGGGGAATCAGCCCCAGCATTTT.

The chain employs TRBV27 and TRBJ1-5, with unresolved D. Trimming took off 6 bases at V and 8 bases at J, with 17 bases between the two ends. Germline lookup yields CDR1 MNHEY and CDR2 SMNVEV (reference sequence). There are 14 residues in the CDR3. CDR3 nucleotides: TGTGCCAGCAGGGGAGCAGGTGGCTATGAGCCCCAGCATTTT. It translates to CASRGAGGYEPQHF.